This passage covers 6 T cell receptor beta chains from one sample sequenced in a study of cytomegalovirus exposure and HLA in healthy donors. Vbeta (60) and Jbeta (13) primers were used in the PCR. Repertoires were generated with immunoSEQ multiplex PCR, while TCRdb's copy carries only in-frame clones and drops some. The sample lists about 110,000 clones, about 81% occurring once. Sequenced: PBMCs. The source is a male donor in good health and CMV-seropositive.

The CDR3 region is CASSQEIAGGRETQYF. CDR3 bases: TGCGCCAGCAGCCAAGAAATAGCGGGGGGGAGGGAGACCCAGTACTTC. V is TRBV4-3 and J is TRBJ2-5, with 11 positions matching TRBD2. The J segment lost 5 bases and the V segment lost 0 bases, leaving 5 bases of the junction unmatched. Germline values: CDR1 LGHNA, CDR2 YSLEER. The CDR3 runs to 16 residues.

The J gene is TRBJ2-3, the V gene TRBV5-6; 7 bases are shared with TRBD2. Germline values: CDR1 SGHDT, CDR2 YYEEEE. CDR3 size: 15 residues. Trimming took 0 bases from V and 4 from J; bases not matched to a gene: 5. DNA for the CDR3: TGTGCCAGCAGCTTGGAGGGAGGGGCATCAGATACGCAGTATTTT. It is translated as CASSLEGGASDTQYF.

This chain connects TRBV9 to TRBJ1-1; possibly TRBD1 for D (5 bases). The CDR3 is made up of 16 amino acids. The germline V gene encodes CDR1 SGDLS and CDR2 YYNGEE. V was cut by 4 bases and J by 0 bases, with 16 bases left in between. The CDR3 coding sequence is TGTGCCAGCAGCCCAGGGACGGGAGTAATGAACACTGAAGCTTTCTTT. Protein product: CASSPGTGVMNTEAFF.

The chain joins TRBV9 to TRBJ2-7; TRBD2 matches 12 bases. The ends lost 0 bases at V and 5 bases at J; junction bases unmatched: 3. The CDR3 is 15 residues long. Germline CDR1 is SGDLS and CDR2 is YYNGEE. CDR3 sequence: CASSVGLAGVNEQYF. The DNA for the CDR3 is TGTGCCAGCAGCGTAGGACTAGCGGGAGTTAACGAGCAGTACTTC.

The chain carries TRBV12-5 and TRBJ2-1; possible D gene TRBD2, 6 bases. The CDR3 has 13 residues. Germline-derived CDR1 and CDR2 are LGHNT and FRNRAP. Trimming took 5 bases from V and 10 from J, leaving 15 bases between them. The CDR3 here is CASGREARYEQFF. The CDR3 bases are TGTGCTAGTGGTAGGGAGGCCCGCTACGAGCAGTTCTTC.

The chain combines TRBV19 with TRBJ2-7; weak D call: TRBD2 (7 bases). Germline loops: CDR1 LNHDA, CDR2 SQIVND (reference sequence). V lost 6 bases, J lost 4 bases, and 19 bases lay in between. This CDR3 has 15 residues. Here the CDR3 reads CASRPSGGGLYEQYF. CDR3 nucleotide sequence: TGTGCCAGTAGACCCTCGGGGGGCGGACTGTACGAGCAGTACTTC.